A selection of T cell receptor beta chains follows, all from one sample in a study of control samples from healthy donors and cancer patients. Only in-frame clones appear in the TCRdb table, and some are missing; sequencing was by immunoSEQ multiplex PCR. The sample has more than 50,000 clones, approximately 90% seen once. Sequencing input: PBMCs. These receptors all stem from a woman aged 50 to 65 with colorectal cancer. Each CDR3 is given with its conserved first and last residue. The order of the fields is D gene, J gene, V gene, clone size, CDR3 DNA, CDR3 protein. D genes are given only for firm matches. Size is omitted from some rows. Given values are once, few, many or a class for expanded clones.

>-|TRBJ2-5|TRBV5-5|-
TGTGCCAGCAGCTTGGGTGGGAGTGGGGGTAGAGAGACCCAGTACTTC
CASSLGGSGGRETQYF
>-|TRBJ1-5|TRBV5-1|-
TGCGCCAGCAGCTTGGGGACAGAAAATCAGCCCCAGCATTTT
CASSLGTENQPQHF
>-|TRBJ1-1|TRBV12-3/TRBV12-4|-
TGTGCCAGCAGTTTACGGCGGGGAAATGAAGCTTTCTTT
CASSLRRGNEAFF
>-|TRBJ1-1|TRBV18|-
TGTGCCAGCTCACCACCGTTTCAGGGGAACACTGAAGCTTTCTTT
CASSPPFQGNTEAFF
>-|TRBJ1-2|TRBV9|-
TGTGCCAGCAGCCGCGACCTGGACTATGGCTACACCTTC
CASSRDLDYGYTF
>-|TRBJ1-6|TRBV19|-
TGTGCCAGTAGTATTCCGACAGCTGTGGGCAATTCACCCCTCCACTTT
CASSIPTAVGNSPLHF
>TRBD1|TRBJ1-1|TRBV5-1|-
TGCGCCAGCAGCCCCTCGGGAGGGGGCTTGGGGAACACTGAAGCTTTCTTT
CASSPSGGGLGNTEAFF
>-|TRBJ2-7|TRBV25-1|-
TGTGCCAGCAGTGGACAGTCGCGGCACGAGCAGTACTTC
CASSGQSRHEQYF
>-|TRBJ2-2|TRBV19|-
TGTGCCAGTGGGGCGGGGGAGCTGTTTTTT
CASGAGELFF
>-|TRBJ2-7|TRBV7-9|-
TGTGCCAGCAGCTCATCCCAGGGGATCTACGAGCAGTACTTC
CASSSSQGIYEQYF
>TRBD2|TRBJ2-5|TRBV11-2|-
TGTGCCAGCAGCTTAGTAGCGGGAGGGCCGGGAGAGACCCAGTACTTC
CASSLVAGGPGETQYF
>-|TRBJ1-2|TRBV18|-
TGTGCCAGCTCATCGGACAGCTATGGCTACACCTTC
CASSSDSYGYTF
>-|TRBJ2-3|TRBV28|-
TGTGCCAGCAGTCCCGGGACACAGTCTAGCACAGATACGCAGTATTTT
CASSPGTQSSTDTQYF
>-|TRBJ2-7|TRBV7-8|-
TGTGCCAGCAGCCTTCACCAGGTGGGGGACTCCGGATTCTACGAGCAGTACTTC
CASSLHQVGDSGFYEQYF
>-|TRBJ1-2|TRBV19|-
TGTGCCAGTAGTATAGGAGGAAGGGATGGCTACACCTTC
CASSIGGRDGYTF
>-|TRBJ2-3|TRBV29-1|-
TGCAGCGTTGGGGCCGGATCAGATACGCAGTATTTT
CSVGAGSDTQYF
>-|TRBJ2-3|TRBV7-3|-
TGTGCCAGCAGCTTGGATGGACGTAGCACAGATACGCAGTATTTT
CASSLDGRSTDTQYF
>-|TRBJ2-7|TRBV6-5|-
TGTGCCAGCAGAGGGAATCCTACCGAGCAGTACTTC
CASRGNPTEQYF
>-|TRBJ1-2|TRBV19|once
TGTGCCAGTAGTTCACGGGACCGAACTGATTATGGCTACACCTTC
CASSSRDRTDYGYTF
>-|TRBJ2-2|TRBV12-5|-
TGTGCTAGTGGCAGGAACACCGGGGAGCTGTTTTTT
CASGRNTGELFF
>-|TRBJ2-2|TRBV5-1|-
TGCGCCAGCAGCCTTAATGCGGAGAACACCGGGGAGCTGTTTTTT
CASSLNAENTGELFF
>-|TRBJ2-3|TRBV3-1/TRBV3-2|-
TGTGCCAGCAGCCATATATCGGGACTCACAGATACGCAGTATTTT
CASSHISGLTDTQYF
>-|TRBJ2-7|TRBV23-1|-
TGCGCCTCGGTTTTGTGGCCAAACTACGAGCAGTACTTC
CASVLWPNYEQYF
>-|TRBJ2-2|TRBV19|once
TGTGCCAGTAGTCCCAGGGGATCAAACACCGGGGAGCTGTTTTTT
CASSPRGSNTGELFF
>TRBD2|TRBJ2-3|TRBV4-1|-
TGCGCCAGCAGCGTCCCGGGACTAGCGGGAGTGTTCAAAGATACGCAGTATTTT
CASSVPGLAGVFKDTQYF
>-|TRBJ1-1|TRBV6-5|-
TGTGCCAGCAGTTACGGGGCGTACACTGAAGCTTTCTTT
CASSYGAYTEAFF
>TRBD1|TRBJ1-2|TRBV28|-
TGTGCCAGCCTACTCGACAGGGATCTTAACTATGGCTACACCTTC
CASLLDRDLNYGYTF
>-|TRBJ2-5|TRBV3-1/TRBV3-2|-
TGTGCCAGCAGCCAAGAAGAGACCCAGTACTTC
CASSQEETQYF
>-|TRBJ1-2|TRBV28|-
TGTGCCAGCGGGGGTATGGCGAACTATGGCTACACCTTC
CASGGMANYGYTF
>TRBD1|TRBJ1-3|TRBV28|few
TGTGCCAGCAGATCGGACAGGGTACCTGGAAACACCATATATTTT
CASRSDRVPGNTIYF
>-|TRBJ1-2|TRBV18|once
TGTGCCAGCTCACAAGAGGCAGGAAACTATGGCTACACCTTC
CASSQEAGNYGYTF